A selection of T cell receptor beta chains follows, all from one sample in a study of blood T cell repertoires in COVID-19. Some clones are missing from TCRdb's copy, which holds only in-frame ones; the method was immunoSEQ multiplex PCR. The table shows approximately 400,000 clones, with around 88% occurring only once. Sequencing was performed on peripheral blood. The receptors stem from a woman aged 50 to 65 with COVID-19, enrolled during active disease. The CDR3 runs from the conserved cysteine through the conserved F or W. The D gene is left open where the match is weak. Clone size is given for some rows only: seen once, a few or many times, or a class if the clone is expanded.

>13|few|TRBJ1-2|TRBV30|TRBD1
TGTGCCTGGAGCTACAGGGGTGGCTATGGCTACACCTTC
CAWSYRGGYGYTF
>15|few|TRBJ1-6|TRBV10-3|NA
TGTGCCATCAGTGAGTCTTCCCAGGGAGGGGAACCCCTCCACTTT
CAISESSQGGEPLHF
>13|NA|TRBJ2-7|TRBV6-5|TRBD2
TGTGCCAGCATCTTAGGGGAGGGCTACGAGCAGTACTTC
CASILGEGYEQYF
>14|NA|TRBJ2-7|TRBV4-1|NA
TGCGCCAGCAGCCAAGCCGGACAGACCTACGAGCAGTACTTC
CASSQAGQTYEQYF
>12|NA|TRBJ2-7|TRBV5-1|NA
TGCGCCAGCAGCCGGGACAACGGAGAGCAGTACTTC
CASSRDNGEQYF
>17|NA|TRBJ1-3|TRBV4-1|NA
TGCGCCAGCAGCCAATTCCATTACGACAGGTTCCGAAACACCATATATTTT
CASSQFHYDRFRNTIYF
>14|NA|TRBJ2-6|TRBV30|NA
TGTGCCTGGGGACGTTCCGCGGGGGCCAACGTCCTGACTTTC
CAWGRSAGANVLTF
>13|NA|TRBJ1-1|TRBV9|NA
TGTGCCAGCAGCAACAGGGCGGGCACTGAAGCTTTCTTT
CASSNRAGTEAFF
>21|NA|TRBJ2-2|TRBV19|NA
TGTGCCAGTAGTATGTCCACGACTGGGACATTTTCTTGGACGAACACCGGGGAGCTGTTTTTT
CASSMSTTGTFSWTNTGELFF
>15|NA|TRBJ1-2|TRBV27|NA
TGTGCCAGCAGTCTCAGGGCGGTCACGATCTATGGCTACACCTTC
CASSLRAVTIYGYTF
>15|NA|TRBJ1-4|TRBV5-4|TRBD1
TGTGCCAGCAGCTACTCGGGGACAGGGCGTGAAAAACTGTTTTTT
CASSYSGTGREKLFF
>14|NA|TRBJ1-1|TRBV7-3|TRBD1
TGTGCCAGCAGCACGACAGGGGCGCAGGCTGAAGCTTTCTTT
CASSTTGAQAEAFF
>13|NA|TRBJ1-5|TRBV5-5|NA
TGTGCCAGCAGCTTGGCCCCAAATCAGCCCCAGCATTTT
CASSLAPNQPQHF
>16|NA|TRBJ2-1|TRBV7-2|TRBD2
TGTGCCAGCAGCTCGACGACTAGCGTCGCCTACAATGAGCAGTTCTTC
CASSSTTSVAYNEQFF